This entry describes one T cell receptor (beta chain). Cells sorted as Tregs were CD4+, CD25+ and CD127-/low. TCRdb called the 5' RACE reads again in MiXCR, with one record for every CDR3 protein. The repertoire holds 35,000 to 55,000 distinct CDR3 sequences, with about a fifth as singletons. Trimming left V 2 bases short and J 0 bases short, with 11 bases between. This CDR3 contains 14 residues. CDR1 DFQATT and CDR2 SNEGSKA come from the germline V gene (reference sequence). V and J are TRBV20-1 and TRBJ2-7; D uncertain. The sample consisted of Tregs sorted from a lymph node. The source is a female donor with breast cancer. The CDR3 sequence: CSARTWINSYEQYF. The CDR3 DNA reads as TGCAGTGCTAGAACGTGGATTAACTCCTACGAGCAGTACTTC.